This T cell receptor beta chain originates from a study of CD8+ T cells in alopecia areata. Study in general: In an open-label trial, patients got 5 to 10 mg tofacitinib twice daily. It was 6 to 18 months of tofacitinib, and then there were 6 months off drug.

Researchers picked out CD4+ and CD8+ T cells from PBMCs by sorting. This clone was counted a single time. Its cognate antigen is unknown. Study-wide results and limits: Between patients, shared TCR sequences were less clear than in mice. This was possibly due in part to HLA diversity in the patient population.

The sequencing template was cDNA reverse transcribed from extracted RNA. Repertoires were generated with immunoSEQ multiplex PCR, while TCRdb's copy carries only in-frame clones and drops some. This sample carries under 85,000 clones, under 55% of them seen once, and the ten largest clones take about 15%. V shed 2 bases, J shed 9 bases, and the junction held 4 bases outside the gene matches. Per the germline V gene, CDR1 is GTSNPN and CDR2 is SVGIG (reference sequence). This CDR3 is built from 13 residues. This receptor was identified in a human donor with alopecia areata. This specimen consisted of CD8+ T cells sorted from blood, obtained at week 0. The chain is built from TRBV30 and TRBJ2-1; TRBD2 matches at 10 bases. This chain's CDR3 is CAWSKLAGPEQFF. The CDR3 coding sequence is TGTGCCTGGAGTAAACTAGCGGGACCTGAGCAGTTCTTC.